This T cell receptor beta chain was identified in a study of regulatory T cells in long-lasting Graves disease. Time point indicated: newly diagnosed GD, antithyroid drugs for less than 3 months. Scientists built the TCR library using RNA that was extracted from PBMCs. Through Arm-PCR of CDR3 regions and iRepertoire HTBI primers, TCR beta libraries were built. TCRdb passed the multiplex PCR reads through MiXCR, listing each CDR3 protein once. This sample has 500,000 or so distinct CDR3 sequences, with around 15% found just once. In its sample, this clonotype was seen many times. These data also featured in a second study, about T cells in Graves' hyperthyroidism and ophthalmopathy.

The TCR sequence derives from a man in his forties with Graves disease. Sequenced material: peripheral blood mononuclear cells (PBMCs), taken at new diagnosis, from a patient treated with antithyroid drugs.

CDR3 in DNA: TGTGCCAGCAGCTTAGTGAACACTGAAGCTTTCTTT. Amino acids: CASSLVNTEAFF. V is TRBV28 and J is TRBJ1-1; no firm D call. This CDR3 is 12 amino acids long. V was pared by 6 bases and J by 0 bases, with 5 bases between. From germline, CDR1 is MDHEN and CDR2 SYDVKM.